Listed below are T cell receptor beta chains from one sample, sequenced in a study of blood T cell repertoires in COVID-19. The protocol was immunoSEQ multiplex PCR, while the TCRdb copy is restricted to in-frame clones and leaves out a portion. The sample consists of 100,000 to 120,000 clones, more than 70% of them appearing once. The specimen sequenced was peripheral blood. The source of these receptors is a woman in her forties or fifties with acute or convalescent COVID-19. Both conserved end residues are part of each CDR3. The D gene is left open where the match is weak. Not all rows give a size; the values are once, few, many and, for expanded clones, a class.

clone size: NA; J gene: TRBJ1-5; D gene: TRBD1; V gene: TRBV3-1/TRBV3-2; CDR3 protein: CASSQTGQGGGNQPQHF; CDR3 DNA: TGTGCCAGCAGCCAAACGGGACAGGGCGGTGGCAATCAGCCCCAGCATTTT
clone size: NA; J gene: TRBJ1-1; D gene: NA; V gene: TRBV7-9; CDR3 protein: CASSEQGSSTEAFF; CDR3 DNA: TGTGCCAGCAGCGAGCAGGGGAGCAGCACTGAAGCTTTCTTT
clone size: NA; J gene: TRBJ2-1; D gene: TRBD2; V gene: TRBV5-8; CDR3 protein: CASSPAGLAGEQFF; CDR3 DNA: TGTGCCAGCAGCCCGGCCGGACTAGCGGGGGAGCAGTTCTTC
clone size: NA; J gene: TRBJ1-2; D gene: NA; V gene: TRBV7-9; CDR3 protein: CASSLAGDNYGYTF; CDR3 DNA: TGTGCCAGCAGCTTAGCAGGAGACAACTATGGCTACACCTTC
clone size: once; J gene: TRBJ2-7; D gene: NA; V gene: TRBV18; CDR3 protein: CASSPPSAYEQYF; CDR3 DNA: TGTGCCAGCTCACCACCCTCTGCCTACGAGCAGTACTTC
clone size: NA; J gene: TRBJ1-1; D gene: NA; V gene: TRBV14; CDR3 protein: CASSQPGMNTEAFF; CDR3 DNA: TGTGCCAGCAGCCAGCCAGGGATGAACACTGAAGCTTTCTTT
clone size: NA; J gene: TRBJ2-4; D gene: NA; V gene: TRBV5-1; CDR3 protein: CASSLGFVTGNRDIQYF; CDR3 DNA: TGCGCCAGCAGCCTGGGGTTCGTCACAGGGAACCGGGACATTCAGTACTTC
clone size: NA; J gene: TRBJ1-4; D gene: TRBD1; V gene: TRBV19; CDR3 protein: CASIRGGAGNEKLFF; CDR3 DNA: TGTGCCAGCATCCGAGGGGGCGCGGGTAATGAAAAACTGTTTTTT
clone size: NA; J gene: TRBJ2-1; D gene: TRBD2; V gene: TRBV27; CDR3 protein: CASSPGLAGVTEQFF; CDR3 DNA: TGTGCCAGCAGTCCTGGACTAGCGGGAGTCACTGAGCAGTTCTTC
clone size: NA; J gene: TRBJ2-1; D gene: TRBD2; V gene: TRBV5-1; CDR3 protein: CASSRQGLALYNEQFF; CDR3 DNA: TGCGCCAGCAGCCGCCAGGGACTAGCTCTCTACAATGAGCAGTTCTTC
clone size: NA; J gene: TRBJ2-1; D gene: NA; V gene: TRBV25-1; CDR3 protein: CASRDIGGVLGEFF; CDR3 DNA: TGTGCCAGCAGGGACATCGGAGGGGTTCTTGGGGAGTTCTTC
clone size: NA; J gene: TRBJ1-1; D gene: NA; V gene: TRBV6-5; CDR3 protein: CASSPGGITEAFF; CDR3 DNA: TGTGCCAGCAGTCCGGGGGGGATCACTGAAGCTTTCTTT
clone size: NA; J gene: TRBJ2-7; D gene: NA; V gene: TRBV20-1; CDR3 protein: CSARGPREQYF; CDR3 DNA: TGCAGTGCTAGGGGCCCTCGGGAGCAGTACTTC
clone size: NA; J gene: TRBJ2-1; D gene: TRBD2; V gene: TRBV29-1; CDR3 protein: CSVAGGTYNEQFF; CDR3 DNA: TGCAGCGTTGCGGGGGGGACCTACAATGAGCAGTTCTTC
clone size: NA; J gene: TRBJ2-2; D gene: TRBD1; V gene: TRBV10-1; CDR3 protein: CASRSGQGPGELFF; CDR3 DNA: TGCGCCAGCAGATCGGGACAGGGTCCCGGGGAGCTGTTTTTT
clone size: NA; J gene: TRBJ2-7; D gene: TRBD1; V gene: TRBV28; CDR3 protein: CASSSGTGLFHEQYF; CDR3 DNA: TGTGCCAGCAGTTCCGGGACAGGCTTGTTCCACGAGCAGTACTTC
clone size: NA; J gene: TRBJ1-5; D gene: TRBD1; V gene: TRBV4-1; CDR3 protein: CASSQEQGGNQPQHF; CDR3 DNA: TGCGCCAGCAGCCAAGAACAGGGGGGGAATCAGCCCCAGCATTTT
clone size: NA; J gene: TRBJ2-1; D gene: TRBD1; V gene: TRBV19; CDR3 protein: CASSKTGVGEQFF; CDR3 DNA: TGTGCCAGTAGTAAGACAGGGGTCGGAGAGCAGTTCTTC
clone size: once; J gene: TRBJ2-1; D gene: TRBD2; V gene: TRBV7-2; CDR3 protein: CASSRTSGGYNEQFF; CDR3 DNA: TGTGCCAGCAGCCGGACTAGCGGGGGCTACAATGAGCAGTTCTTC
clone size: NA; J gene: TRBJ1-6; D gene: NA; V gene: TRBV10-3; CDR3 protein: CAISESGGVGNSPLHF; CDR3 DNA: TGTGCCATCAGTGAGTCAGGGGGGGTAGGGAATTCACCCCTCCACTTT
clone size: NA; J gene: TRBJ1-2; D gene: NA; V gene: TRBV5-5; CDR3 protein: CASSFPGRDYGYTF; CDR3 DNA: TGTGCCAGCAGCTTCCCAGGGCGTGACTATGGCTACACCTTC
clone size: NA; J gene: TRBJ1-1; D gene: NA; V gene: TRBV19; CDR3 protein: CASSTRPAGAEAFF; CDR3 DNA: TGTGCCAGTAGTACCCGACCGGCCGGGGCTGAAGCTTTCTTT
clone size: NA; J gene: TRBJ1-2; D gene: NA; V gene: TRBV12-3/TRBV12-4; CDR3 protein: CASSPRTAVTF; CDR3 DNA: TGTGCCAGCAGTCCTCGGACAGCTGTCACCTTC
clone size: NA; J gene: TRBJ1-2; D gene: NA; V gene: TRBV28; CDR3 protein: CASSYPQANYGYTF; CDR3 DNA: TGTGCCAGCAGTTATCCACAAGCTAACTATGGCTACACCTTC
clone size: NA; J gene: TRBJ1-1; D gene: NA; V gene: TRBV24-1; CDR3 protein: CATTSGWADEAFF; CDR3 DNA: TGTGCCACCACCTCGGGGTGGGCAGATGAAGCTTTCTTT
clone size: NA; J gene: TRBJ1-1; D gene: NA; V gene: TRBV18; CDR3 protein: CASSPVGGASLTEAFF; CDR3 DNA: TGTGCCAGCTCACCAGTTGGGGGGGCGTCGCTCACTGAAGCTTTCTTT
clone size: NA; J gene: TRBJ2-1; D gene: NA; V gene: TRBV24-1; CDR3 protein: CATSGTARGNEQFF; CDR3 DNA: TGTGCCACCTCCGGGACGGCTAGGGGGAATGAGCAGTTCTTC
clone size: NA; J gene: TRBJ2-7; D gene: NA; V gene: TRBV25-1; CDR3 protein: CASSEDSPEQYF; CDR3 DNA: TGTGCCAGCAGTGAGGACTCCCCGGAGCAGTACTTC
clone size: few; J gene: TRBJ1-2; D gene: TRBD1; V gene: TRBV18; CDR3 protein: CASSPPRDSSYGYTF; CDR3 DNA: TGTGCCAGCTCACCACCCCGGGACAGCAGCTATGGCTACACCTTC
clone size: NA; J gene: TRBJ2-2; D gene: TRBD1; V gene: TRBV19; CDR3 protein: CASSILTGGNTGELFF; CDR3 DNA: TGTGCCAGTAGTATCTTGACAGGGGGGAACACCGGGGAGCTGTTTTTT
clone size: NA; J gene: TRBJ1-3; D gene: NA; V gene: TRBV9; CDR3 protein: CASSVELAGAGNTIYF; CDR3 DNA: TGTGCCAGCAGCGTAGAGTTGGCAGGGGCTGGAAACACCATATATTTT
clone size: NA; J gene: TRBJ2-5; D gene: TRBD1; V gene: TRBV19; CDR3 protein: CASSRGQGYQETQYF; CDR3 DNA: TGTGCCAGTAGTAGGGGACAGGGGTACCAAGAGACCCAGTACTTC
clone size: NA; J gene: TRBJ1-4; D gene: TRBD1; V gene: TRBV6-1; CDR3 protein: CASSERGGYGGEKLFF; CDR3 DNA: TGTGCCAGCAGTGAAAGAGGGGGCTACGGAGGTGAAAAACTGTTTTTT
clone size: NA; J gene: TRBJ1-4; D gene: NA; V gene: TRBV6-5; CDR3 protein: CASSSQRQEKLFF; CDR3 DNA: TGTGCCAGCAGTTCCCAGCGGCAGGAAAAACTGTTTTTT
clone size: NA; J gene: TRBJ1-1; D gene: TRBD1; V gene: TRBV18; CDR3 protein: CASSPPTGGLNTEAFF; CDR3 DNA: TGTGCCAGCTCACCTCCTACAGGGGGCCTGAACACTGAAGCTTTCTTT